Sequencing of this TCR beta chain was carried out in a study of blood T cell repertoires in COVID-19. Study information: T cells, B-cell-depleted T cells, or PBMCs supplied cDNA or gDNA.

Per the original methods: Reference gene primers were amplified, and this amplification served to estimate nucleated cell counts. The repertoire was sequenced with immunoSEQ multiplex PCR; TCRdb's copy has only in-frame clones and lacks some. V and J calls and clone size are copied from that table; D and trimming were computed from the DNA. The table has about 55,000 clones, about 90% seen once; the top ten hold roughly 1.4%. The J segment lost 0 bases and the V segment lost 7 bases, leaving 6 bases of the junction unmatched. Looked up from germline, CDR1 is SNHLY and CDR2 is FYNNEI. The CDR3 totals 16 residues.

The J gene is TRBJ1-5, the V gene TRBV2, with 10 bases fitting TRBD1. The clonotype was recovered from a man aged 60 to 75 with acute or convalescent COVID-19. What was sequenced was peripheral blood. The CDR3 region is CASTPGQGYSNQPQHF. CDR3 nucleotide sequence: TGTGCCAGCACCCCGGGACAGGGGTATAGCAATCAGCCCCAGCATTTT.